This T cell receptor (beta chain) was profiled in a study of T cell responses to AZD1222 COVID-19 vaccine. Study-level findings and limits: Donors were largely white British and mainly female; clonal diversity was possibly underestimated. Unmutated variant regions reportedly attract nearly half of all spike-specific TCRs. Vaccine-related CD4 TCRs covered spike, predominating at 160-218 and 743-854.

Of note for this clone: No antigen is known for it.

The V end was cut by 4 bases, the J end by 7 bases, with 16 bases between. Germline V gene lookup returns CDR1 SNHLY and CDR2 FYNNEI. The length of the CDR3 is 14 residues. Pooling was applied to second doses at about 4 or about 12 weeks. Method: immunoSEQ multiplex PCR; TCRdb's copy keeps in-frame clones and lacks some. There are about 150,000 clones in the sample; about 92% occur only once, and roughly 3.5% lies in the top ten. This chain uses TRBV2 with TRBJ1-2, with D perhaps TRBD1 (5 bases). Sequenced here: peripheral blood, sampled 28 days after the second AZD1222 dose. The sequence came from an adult who received the AZD1222 COVID-19 vaccine. The CDR3 spells CASSVGPDSGGYTF. The CDR3 nucleotides read TGTGCCAGCAGTGTGGGACCAGATTCCGGTGGCTACACCTTC.